These T cell receptor beta chains were read from a single sample in a study of blood T cells in healthy people across ages. MiXCR, run by TCRdb on the 5' RACE reads, gives a single entry per CDR3 protein. Of 800,000 to 950,000 distinct CDR3 sequences detected, almost 30% appear once; the ten largest clones hold about 10%. The same data also contributed to another study, on T cells of mothers and their children.

The specimen sequenced was blood. These receptors all come from a woman aged 40 to 50 in good health. The CDR3 runs from the conserved cysteine through the conserved F or W. The D gene is left open where the match is weak. Clone size appears in some rows only: once, few, many, or a class for an expanded clone.

d_call	v_call	j_call	clone_size	cdr3_aa	cdr3_nt
-	TRBV4-3	TRBJ1-6	few	CASSQDLGLNSPLHF	TGCGCCAGCAGCCAAGATCTGGGCCTCAATTCACCCCTCCACTTT
-	TRBV7-7	TRBJ1-6	few	CASSSRRGSPLHF	TGTGCTAGCAGCTCGCGCAGGGGCTCACCCCTCCACTTT
TRBD1	TRBV4-2	TRBJ1-2	many	CASSQLKGTASAGYGYTF	TGTGCCAGCAGCCAACTTAAAGGGACAGCTTCGGCTGGCTATGGCTACACCTTC
-	TRBV9	TRBJ1-2	many	CASSGIVGSYGYTF	TGTGCCAGCAGCGGAATTGTAGGGAGCTATGGCTACACCTTC
-	TRBV20-1	TRBJ2-3	once	CSARDAVGGADTQYF	TGCAGTGCTAGAGATGCCGTTGGGGGAGCAGATACGCAGTATTTT
-	TRBV18	TRBJ2-3	-	CASSPNSPGTDTQYF	TGTGCCAGCTCACCGAATAGCCCGGGCACAGATACGCAGTATTTT
TRBD1	TRBV24-1	TRBJ1-5	many	CATSDSGGRQPQHF	TGTGCCACCAGTGATTCAGGGGGCCGTCAGCCCCAGCATTTT
TRBD1	TRBV20-1	TRBJ1-5	-	CSASAQGLSNQPQHF	TGCAGTGCTAGTGCACAGGGGCTCAGCAATCAGCCCCAGCATTTT
-	TRBV9	TRBJ1-3	-	CASSARVGPTIYF	TGTGCCAGCAGCGCCCGTGTAGGACCCACCATATATTTT
TRBD2	TRBV7-6	TRBJ2-7	few	CASSPLFSELAGAHEQYF	TGTGCCAGCAGCCCTCTATTCAGTGAACTAGCGGGGGCCCACGAGCAGTACTTC
-	TRBV20-1	TRBJ1-2	-	CSASFRGGYTF	TGCAGTGCCAGCTTCAGGGGTGGCTACACCTTC
-	TRBV20-1	TRBJ1-2	many	CSAKTGNYYGYTF	TGCAGTGCTAAGACAGGAAACTACTATGGCTACACCTTC
TRBD1	TRBV9	TRBJ1-2	-	CASSAFRGTNYGYTF	TGTGCCAGCAGCGCCTTCAGGGGGACCAACTATGGCTACACCTTC
-	TRBV5-1	TRBJ2-1	-	CASSLVHRAGNEQFF	TGCGCCAGCAGCTTGGTTCACAGGGCTGGCAATGAGCAGTTCTTC
-	TRBV20-1	TRBJ1-5	-	CSASGRGLTQHF	TGCAGTGCTTCAGGGCGGGGCCTGACCCAGCATTTT
-	TRBV4-1	TRBJ1-4	-	CASSQVIGGGGKLFF	TGCGCCAGCAGCCAAGTAATCGGGGGTGGTGGGAAACTGTTTTTT
-	TRBV7-2	TRBJ1-5	-	CASSLEGTMSNQPQHF	TGTGCCAGCAGCTTGGAGGGGACGATGAGCAATCAGCCCCAGCATTTT
TRBD2	TRBV20-1	TRBJ2-1	-	CSTAGLAMNEQFF	TGCAGTACTGCCGGACTAGCGATGAATGAGCAGTTCTTC
TRBD1	TRBV29-1	TRBJ2-7	few	CSVEFEAGGTYEQYF	TGCAGCGTTGAATTTGAGGCAGGGGGTACTTACGAGCAGTACTTC
TRBD1	TRBV27	TRBJ2-7	many	CASRYRGRYEQYF	TGTGCCAGCAGATACAGGGGGCGCTACGAGCAGTACTTC
TRBD2	TRBV28	TRBJ2-7	-	CASSRGLAGAVTEQYF	TGTGCCAGCAGCCGAGGACTAGCGGGAGCTGTAACCGAGCAGTACTTC
TRBD1	TRBV9	TRBJ1-5	many	CASSVVDRTGGLTKSNQPQHF	TGTGCCAGCAGCGTAGTGGACCGGACAGGGGGCCTGACCAAGAGCAATCAGCCCCAGCATTTT
TRBD2	TRBV5-1	TRBJ2-5	-	CASSPSLSGAETQYF	TGCGCCAGCAGCCCAAGTCTCAGCGGGGCAGAGACCCAGTACTTC
-	TRBV27	TRBJ1-2	-	CASGGTPNLYGYTF	TGTGCCAGCGGGGGGACTCCTAACTTGTATGGCTACACCTTC
-	TRBV28	TRBJ2-3	few	CASSPDDAPWTADTQYF	TGTGCCAGCAGCCCCGACGACGCTCCTTGGACGGCAGATACGCAGTATTTT
-	TRBV28	TRBJ2-1	-	CASSSPHWGHGEQFF	TGTGCCAGCAGTTCTCCGCATTGGGGGCACGGTGAGCAGTTCTTC
-	TRBV2	TRBJ1-4	few	CASSPHSTNEKLFF	TGTGCCAGCAGCCCCCACTCAACTAATGAAAAACTGTTTTTT
-	TRBV20-1	TRBJ2-7	-	CSARGGDSTYEQYF	TGCAGTGCTAGAGGGGGGGATTCTACCTACGAGCAGTACTTC
TRBD1	TRBV7-9	TRBJ1-4	few	CASSIKQGHNEKLFF	TGTGCCAGCAGCATTAAACAGGGGCACAATGAAAAACTGTTTTTT
TRBD2	TRBV6-5	TRBJ2-1	-	CATRAGPYNEQFF	TGTGCCACTCGAGCGGGACCCTACAACGAGCAGTTCTTC
TRBD1	TRBV5-1	TRBJ2-7	-	CVSSSRQGASYEQYF	TGCGTCAGCAGCTCGAGACAGGGGGCCTCCTACGAGCAGTACTTC
-	TRBV7-9	TRBJ1-2	many	CASSTSLDREYGYTF	TGTGCCAGCAGCACCTCATTGGACAGAGAGTATGGCTACACCTTC
TRBD1	TRBV12-3/TRBV12-4	TRBJ2-2	-	CASSLWTGGRNTGELFF	TGTGCCAGCAGTTTGTGGACAGGGGGCAGGAACACCGGGGAGCTGTTTTTT
-	TRBV20-1	TRBJ1-6	-	CSARFSRGDLNSPLHF	TGCAGTGCTAGATTTTCAAGGGGGGACCTTAATTCACCCCTCCACTTT
-	TRBV28	TRBJ2-3	-	CASSLRSWGGGTDTQYF	TGTGCCAGCAGTTTACGGTCTTGGGGGGGCGGTACAGATACGCAGTATTTT
-	TRBV6-5	TRBJ2-3	many	CASSYLAGPYDTQYF	TGTGCCAGCAGTTACTTGGCGGGGCCCTACGATACGCAGTATTTT
TRBD1	TRBV18	TRBJ2-7	many	CASSPWLGQGADEQYF	TGTGCCAGCTCACCATGGTTAGGACAGGGGGCGGACGAGCAGTACTTC
-	TRBV28	TRBJ1-4	-	CASGRLHNEKLFF	TGTGCCAGCGGCAGGTTACATAATGAAAAACTGTTTTTT
TRBD1	TRBV28	TRBJ1-6	-	CASSLLGTGGSPLHF	TGTGCCAGCAGTTTATTGGGGACAGGGGGTTCACCCCTCCACTTT
-	TRBV29-1	TRBJ1-2	many	CSVEDITYGYTF	TGCAGCGTCGAGGACATAACCTATGGCTACACCTTC
TRBD2	TRBV7-3	TRBJ2-1	many	CASSAAGGHYNEQFF	TGTGCCAGCAGCGCGGCGGGGGGTCATTACAATGAGCAGTTCTTC
-	TRBV12-3/TRBV12-4	TRBJ1-1	-	CASTPDRVNTEAFF	TGTGCCAGCACCCCGGACAGAGTGAACACTGAAGCTTTCTTT
TRBD1	TRBV30	TRBJ2-5	-	CAWGDSVETQYF	TGTGCCTGGGGGGACAGCGTGGAGACCCAGTACTTC
TRBD2	TRBV15	TRBJ2-3	-	CATSTDRGGQSTDTQYF	TGTGCCACCAGCACAGACCGCGGGGGGCAAAGCACAGATACGCAGTATTTT
-	TRBV6-6	TRBJ1-2	few	CASSYWSAIFNYGYTF	TGTGCCAGCAGTTACTGGAGCGCGATCTTTAACTATGGCTACACCTTC
-	TRBV29-1	TRBJ2-3	-	CSVTQTATDTLYF	TGCAGCGTTACCCAGACGGCCACAGATACGCTGTATTTT
-	TRBV4-1	TRBJ1-1	few	CASSHGGKVRAFF	TGCGCCAGCAGCCACGGGGGGAAAGTGAGAGCTTTCTTT
-	TRBV10-3	TRBJ1-2	many	CAISESTGRHYGYTF	TGTGCCATCAGTGAGTCGACGGGGAGGCACTATGGCTACACCTTC
TRBD1	TRBV6-2/TRBV6-3	TRBJ2-1	few	CASSWGTGKDEQFF	TGTGCCAGCAGTTGGGGGACAGGGAAGGATGAGCAGTTCTTC
TRBD1	TRBV18	TRBJ1-2	few	CASSHRDRVSRGYTF	TGTGCCAGCTCACACCGGGACAGGGTTTCTCGTGGCTACACCTTC
TRBD1	TRBV7-2	TRBJ2-1	once	CAGSLQPGQYNEQFF	TGTGCCGGCAGCTTACAGCCGGGACAGTACAATGAGCAGTTCTTC
-	TRBV5-1	TRBJ2-7	many	CASSLGRGGIYEQYF	TGCGCCAGCAGCTTGGGACGTGGAGGGATCTACGAGCAGTACTTC
-	TRBV7-8	TRBJ1-5	-	CASSTAQGNQPQHF	TGTGCCAGCAGCACCGCCCAGGGTAATCAACCCCAGCATTTT
-	TRBV5-1	TRBJ2-3	-	CASSPARGGTDTQYF	TGCGCCAGCAGCCCAGCCAGGGGAGGGACAGATACGCAGTATTTT
TRBD2	TRBV5-1	TRBJ2-1	-	CASSSSGTSQVSEQFF	TGCGCCAGCAGCTCATCCGGGACTAGCCAAGTGAGTGAGCAGTTCTTC
TRBD1	TRBV2	TRBJ2-1	-	CASSEARGTGWYEQFF	TGTGCCAGCAGTGAAGCCAGGGGGACAGGGTGGTATGAGCAGTTCTTC